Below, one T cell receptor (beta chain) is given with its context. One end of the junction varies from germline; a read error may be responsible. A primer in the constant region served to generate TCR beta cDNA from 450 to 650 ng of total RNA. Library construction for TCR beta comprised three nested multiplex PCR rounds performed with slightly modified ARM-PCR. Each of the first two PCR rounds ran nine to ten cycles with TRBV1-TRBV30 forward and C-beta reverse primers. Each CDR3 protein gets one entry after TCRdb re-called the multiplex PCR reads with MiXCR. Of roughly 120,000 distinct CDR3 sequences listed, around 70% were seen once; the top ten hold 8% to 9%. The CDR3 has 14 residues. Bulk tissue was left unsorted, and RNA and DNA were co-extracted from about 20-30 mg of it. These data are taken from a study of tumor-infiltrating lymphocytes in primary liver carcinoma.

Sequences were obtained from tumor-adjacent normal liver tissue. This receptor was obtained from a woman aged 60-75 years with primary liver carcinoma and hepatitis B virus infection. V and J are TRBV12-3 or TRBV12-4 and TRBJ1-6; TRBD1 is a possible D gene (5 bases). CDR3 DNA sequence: TGTGCCAGCAGTTCATCAGGGAGTAATTTACCCCTCCACTTT. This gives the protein CASSSSGSNLPLHF.